The rows below give T cell receptor beta chains drawn from one sample of a study of blood T cell repertoires in COVID-19. TCRdb keeps only in-frame clones here, not all; method: immunoSEQ multiplex PCR. There are 120,000 or so clones in the sample; roughly 91% occur only once, and 1.5% to 1.9% lies in the top ten. Sample: peripheral blood. The receptors derive from a human donor in a cohort sampled during active COVID-19. Both conserved end residues are part of each CDR3. Each record gives: V gene, J gene, clone size, D gene, CDR3 protein, CDR3 DNA. A D gene is named only where the DNA matches it firmly. Where a row states a size, it is once, few, many or the class of an expanded clone; other rows omit it.

v_gene: TRBV7-8
j_gene: TRBJ2-2
abundance: once
d_gene: TRBD2
CDR3aa: CASSGRGLAGGGTGELFF
CDR3nt: TGTGCCAGCAGCGGGAGGGGACTAGCGGGCGGGGGCACCGGGGAGCTGTTTTTT

v_gene: TRBV7-9
j_gene: TRBJ2-5
abundance: -
d_gene: -
CDR3aa: CASSSLPGIEETQYF
CDR3nt: TGTGCCAGCAGCTCGCTTCCGGGAATCGAAGAGACCCAGTACTTC

v_gene: TRBV6-5
j_gene: TRBJ1-2
abundance: -
d_gene: TRBD1
CDR3aa: CASKWTGGGYTF
CDR3nt: TGTGCCAGCAAATGGACAGGGGGAGGCTACACCTTC

v_gene: TRBV11-3
j_gene: TRBJ2-3
abundance: -
d_gene: -
CDR3aa: CASSDSLSYTDTQYF
CDR3nt: TGTGCCAGCAGCGATAGCCTTAGTTACACAGATACGCAGTATTTT

v_gene: TRBV10-3
j_gene: TRBJ1-1
abundance: -
d_gene: -
CDR3aa: CAISPSQGTPFFF
CDR3nt: TGTGCCATCAGCCCTAGTCAGGGGACCCCTTTTTTCTTT

v_gene: TRBV9
j_gene: TRBJ2-1
abundance: -
d_gene: -
CDR3aa: CASSWGHSSYNEQFF
CDR3nt: TGTGCCAGCAGCTGGGGACACAGCTCCTACAATGAGCAGTTCTTC

v_gene: TRBV2
j_gene: TRBJ2-3
abundance: -
d_gene: -
CDR3aa: CATRAGQGGTDTQYF
CDR3nt: TGTGCCACAAGAGCCGGACAGGGAGGGACAGATACGCAGTATTTT

v_gene: TRBV27
j_gene: TRBJ1-1
abundance: -
d_gene: -
CDR3aa: CASSLLPWGGSVAAFF
CDR3nt: TGTGCCAGCAGTTTATTGCCTTGGGGGGGAAGTGTTGCAGCTTTCTTT

v_gene: TRBV28
j_gene: TRBJ2-7
abundance: -
d_gene: -
CDR3aa: CASSLFGGSSYEQYF
CDR3nt: TGTGCCAGCAGTTTGTTCGGGGGAAGCTCCTACGAGCAGTACTTC

v_gene: TRBV28
j_gene: TRBJ1-5
abundance: -
d_gene: TRBD1
CDR3aa: CASSSRDRTLRPQHF
CDR3nt: TGTGCCAGCAGTTCCCGGGACAGGACATTGCGGCCCCAGCATTTT

v_gene: TRBV7-9
j_gene: TRBJ1-1
abundance: few
d_gene: -
CDR3aa: CASSPRGGEQTEAFF
CDR3nt: TGTGCCAGCAGCCCGAGGGGGGGGGAACAAACTGAAGCTTTCTTT

v_gene: TRBV10-3
j_gene: TRBJ2-2
abundance: -
d_gene: -
CDR3aa: CAIKEGSTGGELFF
CDR3nt: TGTGCCATCAAGGAGGGGTCTACGGGCGGGGAGCTGTTTTTT

v_gene: TRBV12-3/TRBV12-4
j_gene: TRBJ2-7
abundance: -
d_gene: TRBD1
CDR3aa: CASRFGTAYEQYF
CDR3nt: TGTGCCAGCAGATTTGGGACAGCCTACGAGCAGTACTTC

v_gene: TRBV6-1
j_gene: TRBJ2-1
abundance: -
d_gene: -
CDR3aa: CASSEPETEPLGHEQFF
CDR3nt: TGTGCCAGCAGTGAACCCGAGACAGAGCCCTTAGGACATGAGCAGTTCTTC

v_gene: TRBV6-5
j_gene: TRBJ1-4
abundance: -
d_gene: -
CDR3aa: CASRGFGEKLFF
CDR3nt: TGTGCCAGCCGGGGTTTCGGTGAAAAACTGTTTTTT

v_gene: TRBV7-2
j_gene: TRBJ2-1
abundance: -
d_gene: -
CDR3aa: CASSLGEGQPWNEQFF
CDR3nt: TGTGCCAGCAGCTTAGGGGAGGGACAACCCTGGAATGAGCAGTTCTTC

v_gene: TRBV7-2
j_gene: TRBJ2-1
abundance: -
d_gene: -
CDR3aa: CASSLVSGDSPYNEQFF
CDR3nt: TGTGCCAGCAGCTTAGTCTCAGGGGATAGTCCCTACAATGAGCAGTTCTTC

v_gene: TRBV7-9
j_gene: TRBJ2-5
abundance: -
d_gene: -
CDR3aa: CASSEKEAGIRGTQYF
CDR3nt: TGTGCCAGCAGCGAGAAAGAGGCGGGAATCCGGGGGACCCAGTACTTC

v_gene: TRBV10-3
j_gene: TRBJ1-5
abundance: once
d_gene: -
CDR3aa: CAIADSRNQPQHF
CDR3nt: TGTGCCATAGCGGATAGCCGCAATCAGCCCCAGCATTTT

v_gene: TRBV19
j_gene: TRBJ2-2
abundance: -
d_gene: -
CDR3aa: CASSIGGFNTGELFF
CDR3nt: TGCGCCAGTAGTATCGGAGGGTTCAACACCGGGGAGCTGTTTTTT

v_gene: TRBV9
j_gene: TRBJ2-1
abundance: -
d_gene: TRBD2
CDR3aa: CASSVGGSEQFF
CDR3nt: TGTGCCAGCAGCGTGGGGGGGTCCGAGCAGTTCTTC

v_gene: TRBV27
j_gene: TRBJ2-7
abundance: -
d_gene: -
CDR3aa: CASSSVGSGGSYEQYF
CDR3nt: TGTGCCAGCAGTTCCGTCGGGAGCGGAGGGTCCTACGAGCAGTACTTC

v_gene: TRBV9
j_gene: TRBJ2-3
abundance: -
d_gene: TRBD2
CDR3aa: CASTEAPGTSSGTQYF
CDR3nt: TGTGCCAGCACCGAGGCCCCCGGGACTAGTTCGGGTACGCAGTATTTT

v_gene: TRBV9
j_gene: TRBJ1-1
abundance: -
d_gene: -
CDR3aa: CASSVAIGDGNTEAFF
CDR3nt: TGTGCCAGCAGCGTAGCTATCGGAGACGGGAACACTGAAGCTTTCTTT

v_gene: TRBV2
j_gene: TRBJ2-7
abundance: -
d_gene: TRBD2
CDR3aa: CASSEQRGISYEQYF
CDR3nt: TGTGCCAGCAGTGAACAGCGGGGTATCTCCTACGAGCAGTACTTC

v_gene: TRBV11-2
j_gene: TRBJ2-1
abundance: once
d_gene: TRBD2
CDR3aa: CASSLSGRAYEQFF
CDR3nt: TGTGCCAGCAGCTTGAGCGGGAGGGCCTATGAGCAGTTCTTC

v_gene: TRBV2
j_gene: TRBJ2-5
abundance: -
d_gene: -
CDR3aa: CASTYPGGGRETQYF
CDR3nt: TGTGCCAGCACCTACCCGGGGGGCGGTAGGGAGACCCAGTACTTC

v_gene: TRBV6-2/TRBV6-3
j_gene: TRBJ2-2
abundance: -
d_gene: -
CDR3aa: CASSYDFASGTGELFF
CDR3nt: TGTGCCAGCAGTTACGATTTTGCATCGGGGACCGGGGAGCTGTTTTTT

v_gene: TRBV5-6
j_gene: TRBJ2-5
abundance: -
d_gene: TRBD2
CDR3aa: CASSPRVAGGLQNF
CDR3nt: TGTGCCAGCAGCCCTAGGGTAGCGGGAGGCCTTCAGAACTTC

v_gene: TRBV6-5
j_gene: TRBJ2-1
abundance: -
d_gene: TRBD2
CDR3aa: CASSWILAGGHNEQFF
CDR3nt: TGTGCCAGCAGTTGGATACTAGCGGGAGGGCATAATGAGCAGTTCTTC

v_gene: TRBV9
j_gene: TRBJ2-1
abundance: -
d_gene: -
CDR3aa: CASSPDYSSYNEQFF
CDR3nt: TGTGCCAGCAGCCCAGACTATTCCTCCTACAATGAGCAGTTCTTC

v_gene: TRBV4-1
j_gene: TRBJ2-1
abundance: once
d_gene: TRBD2
CDR3aa: CASSLGTSGGAGYEQFF
CDR3nt: TGCGCCAGCAGCCTCGGGACTAGCGGGGGGGCTGGCTATGAGCAGTTCTTC

v_gene: TRBV2
j_gene: TRBJ2-7
abundance: few
d_gene: -
CDR3aa: CASKAAGVAYEQYF
CDR3nt: TGTGCCAGCAAGGCGGCAGGGGTCGCCTACGAGCAGTACTTC

v_gene: TRBV11-2
j_gene: TRBJ2-5
abundance: -
d_gene: TRBD2
CDR3aa: CASSLGQRGGQETQYF
CDR3nt: TGTGCCAGCAGCTTAGGCCAGCGGGGGGGACAAGAGACCCAGTACTTC